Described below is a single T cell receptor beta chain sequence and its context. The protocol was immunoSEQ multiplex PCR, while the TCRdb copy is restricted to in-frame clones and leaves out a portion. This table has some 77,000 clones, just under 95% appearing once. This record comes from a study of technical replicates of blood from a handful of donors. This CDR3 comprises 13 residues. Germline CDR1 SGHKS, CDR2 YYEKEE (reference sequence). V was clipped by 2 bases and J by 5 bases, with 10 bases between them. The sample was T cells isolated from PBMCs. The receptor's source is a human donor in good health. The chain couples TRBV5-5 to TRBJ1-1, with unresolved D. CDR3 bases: TGTGCCAGCAGCTTCGGGGAGGGAACTGAAGCTTTCTTT. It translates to CASSFGEGTEAFF.